A single sample gave rise to the 15 T cell receptor beta chains below, sequenced in a study of cytomegalovirus exposure and HLA in healthy donors. PCR used 60 Vbeta primers and 13 Jbeta primers. TCRdb keeps only in-frame clones here, not all; method: immunoSEQ multiplex PCR. The profile shows 140,000 to 150,000 clones, roughly 74% of them singletons. What was sequenced was PBMCs. The source of these receptors is a woman under 30 in good health and CMV-seropositive.

V gene TRBV4-1 combines with J gene TRBJ2-7; D perhaps matches TRBD1 (5 bases). The germline V gene has CDR1 MGHRA and CDR2 YSYEKL. There are 17 residues in the CDR3. V was pared by 1 base and J by 2 bases, with 18 bases between. The DNA for the CDR3 is TGCGCCAGCAGCCAAGTAGGGGCTGGTTACCCCCCCTACGAGCAGTACTTC. Its translation is CASSQVGAGYPPYEQYF.

This rearrangement joins TRBV6-5 to TRBJ1-5; TRBD1 matches at 10 bases. The CDR3 covers 15 residues. J was trimmed by 4 bases and V by 7 bases; bases with no gene match: 7. CDR1 and CDR2 from the germline V gene are MNHEY and SVGAGI. For the CDR3, the DNA is TGTGCCAGCACTCCGGGACAGGGGTTGAATCAGCCCCAGCATTTT. It is translated as CASTPGQGLNQPQHF.

The chain recombines TRBV28 with TRBJ2-3; 10 positions agree with TRBD1. The CDR3 contains 15 residues. V was pared by 4 bases and J by 1 base, with 2 bases of the junction left unmatched. CDR1 is MDHEN, CDR2 SYDVKM, per germline. The CDR3 nucleotides read TGTGCCAGCAGTTACGGGACAGGGGGCACAGATACGCAGTATTTT. This gives the protein CASSYGTGGTDTQYF.

The genes are TRBV7-9 and TRBJ1-1; tentatively, D is TRBD1 (5 bases). Deletions cut 1 base from V and 1 base from J, with 13 bases between. This CDR3 has 16 amino acids. CDR1 and CDR2 from the germline V gene are SEHNR and FQNEAQ (reference sequence). The CDR3 DNA follows: TGTGCCAGCAGCTTAGGGGGGGACGGGGGGAACACTGAAGCTTTCTTT. Translation gives CASSLGGDGGNTEAFF.

The CDR3 nucleotides are TGTGCCAGCCAGGGACAGGGGGCGCGGAGCGGCTATGGCTACACCTTC. Amino acid sequence: CASQGQGARSGYGYTF. This chain connects TRBV9 to TRBJ1-2, with 12 bases that match TRBD1. Germline lookup yields CDR1 SGDLS and CDR2 YYNGEE. This CDR3 is 16 amino acids long. Germline trimming cut 7 bases from V and 4 bases from J; bases unmatched to any gene: 11.

This clone was seen more than once but under ten times. The V call is TRBV28, the J call TRBJ2-7; D may be TRBD2 (6 bases). V dropped 3 bases and J dropped 3 bases, with 12 bases sitting between them. This CDR3 comprises 14 residues. Germline lookup yields CDR1 MDHEN and CDR2 SYDVKM. The DNA for the CDR3 is TGTGCCAGCAGTTTTAGCGGCACCATCTACGAGCAGTACTTC. This codes for CASSFSGTIYEQYF.

The rearrangement uses TRBV19 and TRBJ2-5; TRBD2 matches at 8 bases. Looked up from germline, CDR1 is LNHDA and CDR2 is SQIVND (reference sequence). V shed 6 bases and J 5 bases; nucleotides not matched to a gene: 8. CDR3 length: 14 residues. The CDR3 nucleotides read TGTGCCAGTAGGGCGGGGGGACCTCGGGAGACCCAGTACTTC. Its protein product is CASRAGGPRETQYF.

V and J are TRBV2 and TRBJ1-2; unclear D gene. The germline gives CDR1 SNHLY, CDR2 FYNNEI. This CDR3 comprises 14 residues. V lost 6 bases, J lost 3 bases, and 14 bases lay in between. CDR3 nucleotide sequence: TGTGCCAGCAGATTTACAGAAACCGACTATGGCTACACCTTC. Translation: CASRFTETDYGYTF.

V and J are TRBV9 and TRBJ2-7, with TRBD2 matching over 9 bases. V was clipped by 0 bases and J by 5 bases; unmatched bases: 9. The CDR3 consists of 16 residues. The germline V gene encodes CDR1 SGDLS and CDR2 YYNGEE. As DNA, the CDR3 is TGTGCCAGCAGCGTAGGATCCCTAGCGGGGTTACACGAGCAGTACTTC. Encoded protein: CASSVGSLAGLHEQYF.

CDR3 in amino acids: CAWSGLGGSGVETQYF. CDR3 sequence (DNA): TGTGCCTGGAGTGGCTTAGGTGGTAGCGGGGTCGAGACCCAGTACTTC. The chain combines TRBV30 with TRBJ2-5, with TRBD2 identical over 8 bases. Trimming took 1 base from V and 5 from J; bases not matched to a gene: 12. The CDR3 loop spans 16 amino acids. Looked up from germline, CDR1 is GTSNPN and CDR2 is SVGIG (reference sequence). Looking up the rest from reference TRBV30 and TRBJ2-5 gives the full variable domain: SQTIHQWPATLVQPVGSPLSLECTVEGTSNPNLYWYRQAAGRGLQLLFYSVGIGQISSEVPQNLSASRPQDRQFILSSKKLLLSDSGFYLCAWSGLGGSGVETQYFGPGTRLLVL.

The rearrangement joins TRBV6-1 to TRBJ1-2, with a tentative D call TRBD1 (6 bases). Per the germline V gene, CDR1 is MNHNS and CDR2 is SASEGT. The CDR3 loop spans 14 amino acids. Trimming shortened V by 6 bases and J by 6 bases, and 17 bases separated the two germline ends. The CDR3 DNA reads as TGTGCCAGCAGGAGGGGGGGGTTGGGGAATGGCTACACCTTC. This gives the protein CASRRGGLGNGYTF.

The chain joins TRBV9 to TRBJ2-2, with a tentative D call TRBD2 (5 bases). The CDR3 runs 15 residues. Deletions cut 0 bases from V and 4 bases from J, with 10 bases between. The germline gives CDR1 SGDLS, CDR2 YYNGEE. As DNA, the CDR3 is TGTGCCAGCAGCGTAGAGGTGGCGGGCACCGGGGAGCTGTTTTTT. As protein: CASSVEVAGTGELFF.

The table lists this clone with a few counts. The rearrangement links TRBV7-2 to TRBJ2-5, with D tentatively TRBD2 (6 bases). V gave up 4 bases and J gave up 0 bases, with 15 bases separating them. The CDR3 has 16 amino acids. Germline CDR1 reads SGHTA; CDR2 reads FQGNSA. The CDR3 region is CASSSPASEYQETQYF. In DNA, the CDR3 is TGTGCCAGCAGCTCCCCAGCTAGCGAGTACCAAGAGACCCAGTACTTC.

This rearrangement joins TRBV4-1 to TRBJ1-5, with 7 bases lining up with TRBD1. J was trimmed by 0 bases and V by 1 base; bases with no gene match: 6. The CDR3 is 17 amino acids. Germline V gives CDR1 MGHRA, CDR2 YSYEKL. This chain's CDR3 is CASSQGSGTDSNQPQHF. CDR3 DNA sequence: TGCGCCAGCAGCCAAGGCTCCGGGACAGATAGCAATCAGCCCCAGCATTTT.

The chain uses TRBV19 and TRBJ1-1; D is possibly TRBD1 (5 bases). Germline V CDR1 and CDR2: LNHDA, SQIVND (reference sequence). The CDR3 totals 16 residues. The ends were cut back, 3 bases at V and 2 bases at J, with 16 bases in the middle. As DNA, the CDR3 is TGTGCCAGTAGTATGGGAGTCGGGACTTTTAACACTGAAGCTTTCTTT. Protein sequence: CASSMGVGTFNTEAFF.